A few counts support the clone carrying this TCR beta chain. Its specificity is not known. The data stem from a study of blood T cells in healthy people across ages. General study results and limits: Bulk PBMC profiling left naive and antigen-experienced comparisons inconclusive.

In each sample, at least 7 million PBMCs were isolated. Trimming took 5 bases from V and 3 from J; bases not matched to a gene: 9. Germline CDR1 MDHEN, CDR2 SYDVKM. This CDR3 has 15 amino acids. With a J-beta primer mix and a sample-barcoded 5' primer, a second PCR ran roughly 6 to 12 cycles. A template-switch adaptor containing 12 random nucleotides labeled each cDNA molecule. Individual samples furnished no less than 3 million CDR3-containing paired-end reads apiece. Via MiXCR, TCRdb re-called the 5' RACE reads, giving one row per CDR3 protein. This table holds 1.5 million to 2 million distinct CDR3 sequences, just under 50% found once.

Material for sequencing was blood. The TCR originated in a woman aged 40 to 50 in good health. The rearrangement uses TRBV28 and TRBJ1-2; TRBD1 matches 7 bases. The CDR3 sequence: CASSPDDRVDYGYTF. CDR3 sequence (DNA): TGTGCCAGCAGTCCGGACGACAGGGTTGACTATGGCTACACCTTC.